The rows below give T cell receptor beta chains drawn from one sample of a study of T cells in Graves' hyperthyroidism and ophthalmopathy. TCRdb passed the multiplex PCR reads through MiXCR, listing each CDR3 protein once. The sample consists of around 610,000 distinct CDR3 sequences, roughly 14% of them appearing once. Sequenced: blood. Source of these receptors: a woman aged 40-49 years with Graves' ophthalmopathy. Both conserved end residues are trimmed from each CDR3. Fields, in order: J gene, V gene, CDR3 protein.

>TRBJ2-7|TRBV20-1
SAPRLAGAEQY
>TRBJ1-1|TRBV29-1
SDGHSREAF
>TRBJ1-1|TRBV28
ASASLGPTEAF
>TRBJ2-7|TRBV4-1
ASSQDINERHSYEQY
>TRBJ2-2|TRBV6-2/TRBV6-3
VSSEGGILTGELF
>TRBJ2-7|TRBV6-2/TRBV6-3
ASSYPLSSETYEQY
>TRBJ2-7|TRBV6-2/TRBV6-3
ASSYSYSYEQY
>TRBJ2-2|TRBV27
ASKIQGPGTGELF
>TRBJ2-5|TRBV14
ASSQVGQGTTQY
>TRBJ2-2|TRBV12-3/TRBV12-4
ASSFWYRGSGDTGELF
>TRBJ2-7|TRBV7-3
ASSLIAGGTYEQY
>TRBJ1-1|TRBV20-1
SAPTPTDTEAF
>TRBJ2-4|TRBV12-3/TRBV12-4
ASSFWTDENIQY
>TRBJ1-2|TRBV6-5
ASSYSWDRVVEGYA
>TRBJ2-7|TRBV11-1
ASREAGGSNEQY
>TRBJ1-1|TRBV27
ASSLSSNVYTEAF
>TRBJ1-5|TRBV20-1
SAWNRLHRGQPQH
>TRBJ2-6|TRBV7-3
ASSLTHDSGANVLT
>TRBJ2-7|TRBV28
ASSSPGQEDYEQY
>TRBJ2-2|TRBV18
ASSPGTQSGELF
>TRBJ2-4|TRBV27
ASSLSLAKNIQY
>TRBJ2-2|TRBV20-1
SARGPRGTGELF
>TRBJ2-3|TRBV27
ASSSPWEGATDTQY
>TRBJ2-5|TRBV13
ASSSFLAGGETQY
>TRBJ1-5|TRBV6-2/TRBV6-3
ASSNGGQSNQPQH
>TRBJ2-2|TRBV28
ASSLKGAGELF
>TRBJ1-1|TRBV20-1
SASEENEAF
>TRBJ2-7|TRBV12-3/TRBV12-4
ASSLEAGGIYEQY
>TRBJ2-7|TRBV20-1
SASWTSAESPYEQY
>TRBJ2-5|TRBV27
ASSSPRAQETQY
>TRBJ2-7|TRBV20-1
SAKGGNEQY
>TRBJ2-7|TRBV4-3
ASSQEKMVYEQY
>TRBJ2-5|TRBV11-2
ASSYPQGRETQY
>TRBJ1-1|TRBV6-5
ASSYHQTGGTEAF
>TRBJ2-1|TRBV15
ATSRRASGTFSYNEQF
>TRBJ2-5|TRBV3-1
ASSQVTQY
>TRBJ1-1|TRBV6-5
ASSYSEGSAEAF
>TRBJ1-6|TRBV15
ATSRSRERASPLH
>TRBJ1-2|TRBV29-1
SVVEGQGYGYT
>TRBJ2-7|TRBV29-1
SVGLEGYEQY
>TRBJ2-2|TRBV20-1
SARPANTGELF
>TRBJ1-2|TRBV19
ASSTSATNYGYT
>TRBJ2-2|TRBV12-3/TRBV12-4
ASSRRGPGELF
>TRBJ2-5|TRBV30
AWRPQGVETQY